This T cell receptor (beta chain) comes out of a study of siplizumab effects on memory and regulatory T cells. With respect to this clone: Its antigen is unidentified.

Germline V lookup: CDR1 LNHDA, CDR2 SQIVND (reference sequence). V dropped 3 bases and J dropped 2; count of bases not matched to a gene: 19. This CDR3 has 20 residues. Findings and caveats of the study: It seemed that naive T cells were more diverse than memory cells and were major contributors to the alloresponse. Proliferating siplizumab-cultured Tregs lacked confirmed suppressive function.

Assays examined roughly 100,000 TCR templates per sample. The method was immunoSEQ multiplex PCR; TCRdb's version includes in-frame clones alone and lacks a portion of them. This table has 87,000 or so clones, 75% to 90% appearing once. This sequence was found in a human donor in good health. Material for sequencing was CD4+ T cells sorted from blood. The chain combines TRBV19 with TRBJ1-5, with 7 bases fitting TRBD1. CDR3 in amino acids: CASSIGLRAGGNGGNQPQHF. CDR3 DNA: TGTGCCAGTAGTATCGGTTTGAGGGCAGGGGGAAATGGGGGCAATCAGCCCCAGCATTTT.